This paragraph reports one TCR beta chain. No antigen is known for it. Histologic diagnosis was independently verified by two lung pathologists. After pathologic assessment, macro-dissection selected premalignant or tumor cells for extraction. The data were taken from a study of immune evolution from preneoplasia to lung adenocarcinoma. CDR3 length: 17 amino acids. V shed 7 bases and J 6 bases; nucleotides not matched to a gene: 9. Germline CDR1 and CDR2: SNHLY and FYNNEI. Study outcomes and limitations: Top clone frequencies peaked in normal lung, apparently declining through invasive adenocarcinoma. Normal lung had highest clonality; later lesions appeared denser, more diverse.

Some clones are missing from TCRdb's copy, which holds only in-frame ones; the method was immunoSEQ multiplex PCR. The table has 5,000 or so clones, roughly 77% seen once. The V call is TRBV2, the J call TRBJ2-2; the match to TRBD2 covers 15 bases. The sequencing input was FFPE lung adenocarcinoma in situ tissue. The receptor was isolated from a person in their sixties or seventies with lung adenocarcinoma. The CDR3 reads CASTPGLAGGVSGELFF. In nucleotides, the CDR3 is TGTGCCAGCACCCCGGGACTAGCGGGGGGCGTCTCCGGGGAGCTGTTTTTT. Complete variable domain (other parts from reference TRBV2 and TRBJ2-2): EPEVTQTPSHQVTQMGQEVILRCVPISNHLYFYWYRQILGQKVEFLVSFYNNEISEKSEIFDDQFSVERPDGSNFTLKIRSTKLEDSAMYFCASTPGLAGGVSGELFFGEGSRLTVL.